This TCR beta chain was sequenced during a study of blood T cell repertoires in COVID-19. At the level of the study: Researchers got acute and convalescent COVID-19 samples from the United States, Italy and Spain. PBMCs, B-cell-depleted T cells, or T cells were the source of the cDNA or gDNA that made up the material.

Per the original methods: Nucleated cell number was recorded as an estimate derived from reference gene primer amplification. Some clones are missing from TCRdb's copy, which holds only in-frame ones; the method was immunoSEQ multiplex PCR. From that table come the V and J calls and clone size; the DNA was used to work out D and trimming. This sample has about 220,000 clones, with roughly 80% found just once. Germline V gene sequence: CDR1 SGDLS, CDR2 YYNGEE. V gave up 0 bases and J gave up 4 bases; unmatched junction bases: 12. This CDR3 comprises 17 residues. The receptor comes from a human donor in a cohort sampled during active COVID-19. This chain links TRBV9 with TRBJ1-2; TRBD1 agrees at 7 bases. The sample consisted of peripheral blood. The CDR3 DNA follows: TGTGCCAGCAGCGTAGTATCTAGGGCAGGGGGTGTCTATGGCTACACCTTC. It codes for CASSVVSRAGGVYGYTF. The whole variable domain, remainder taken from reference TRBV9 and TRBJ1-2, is DSGVTQTPKHLITATGQRVTLRCSPRSGDLSVYWYQQSLDQGLQFLIQYYNGEERAKGNILERFSAQQFPDLHSELNLSSLELGDSALYFCASSVVSRAGGVYGYTFGSGTRLTVV.